This T cell receptor beta chain was recovered during a study of T cells in Graves' hyperthyroidism and ophthalmopathy. About the research overall: Peripheral blood was acquired at first diagnosis, ahead of any therapy whatsoever.

This clonotype was picked up a small number of times. Regions amplified from RNA transcripts were the TCR beta CDR3 regions. HTBI primers were the set used in a first-round RT-PCR of the TCR CDR3. MiXCR, run by TCRdb on the multiplex PCR reads, gives a single entry per CDR3 protein. The data show about 520,000 distinct CDR3 sequences, around a quarter seen once. This clonotype originated in a woman aged 30 to 39 with Graves' ophthalmopathy. The sample consisted of blood.

The CDR3 here is CASSPTSGVTGELFF. CDR3 bases: TGTGCCAGCAGTCCAACTAGCGGGGTCACCGGGGAGCTGTTTTTT. The chain uses TRBV11-2 and TRBJ2-2; 10 nucleotides align to TRBD2. V trimming: 6 bases; J trimming: 4 bases; junction bases outside the gene matches: 5. The CDR3 is 15 residues long. CDR1 is SGHAT, CDR2 FQNNGV, per germline.